This T cell receptor beta chain appears in the sequencing data of a study of blood T cell repertoires in COVID-19. Generated by immunoSEQ multiplex PCR, the TCRdb table keeps only in-frame clones and is missing some. The data contain some 130,000 clones, approximately 86% of them singletons. The V gene's germline CDR1 is SGHRS and CDR2 YFSETQ. V dropped 1 base and J dropped 4; count of bases not matched to a gene: 8. The CDR3 consists of 16 residues. Sequenced material: peripheral blood. The receptor was derived from a woman aged 65 to 85 with COVID-19, enrolled during active disease. The chain recombines TRBV5-1 with TRBJ1-1; 9 bases line up with TRBD1. CDR3 sequence reads: CASSLFSGQGGTEAFF. The CDR3 DNA reads as TGCGCCAGCAGCTTGTTTTCGGGACAGGGAGGCACTGAAGCTTTCTTT.